These 15 T cell receptor beta chains share one sample of origin, sequenced in a study of response to subunit inactivated influenza vaccine. TCRdb itself ran the RT-PCR reads through MiXCR, one entry per CDR3 protein. The data show about 780,000 distinct CDR3 sequences, about 18% seen once. This material consisted of PBMCs from blood, taken more than 4 days after vaccination. These receptors originate from a man between 50 and 59 years old who received an inactivated influenza vaccine.

The V call is TRBV5-1, the J call TRBJ2-7; the D gene is possibly TRBD1 (5 bases). Germline V gives CDR1 SGHRS, CDR2 YFSETQ. The CDR3 runs 16 residues. V shed 4 bases and J shed 7 bases, with 24 bases lying between them. The CDR3 loop is CASSLDPGILLREQYF. The CDR3 DNA reads TGCGCCAGCAGCCTCGATCCAGGGATACTCCTACGAGAGCAGTACTTC.

In this sample, this clonotype turned up a few times. The chain combines TRBV5-1 with TRBJ2-2, with 9 bases fitting TRBD2. Germline-derived CDR1 and CDR2 are SGHRS and YFSETQ. The CDR3 runs 17 residues. V was clipped by 4 bases and J by 7 bases; unmatched bases: 14. The CDR3 coding sequence is TGCGCCAGCAGCACTTCTCTGGCGGGAGGGCCGAACGGGGAGCTGTTTTTT. It yields the protein CASSTSLAGGPNGELFF.

The J gene is TRBJ2-5, the V gene TRBV20-1; TRBD2 aligns across 8 bases. V dropped 1 base and J dropped 5; count of bases not matched to a gene: 9. The CDR3 consists of 15 residues. CDR1 is DFQATT, CDR2 SNEGSKA, per germline (reference sequence). The CDR3 nucleotides are TGCAGTGCTAGAGCTACCGGGGGGGCCTTGGAGACCCAGTACTTC. The encoded protein is CSARATGGALETQYF.

This sequence joins TRBV5-6 and TRBJ1-5; D ambiguous. This CDR3 comprises 15 residues. Germline V lookup: CDR1 SGHDT, CDR2 YYEEEE. The V gene lost 0 bases and the J gene lost 6 bases, with 13 bases spanning the gap. CDR3 protein: CASSLAGSRSQPQHF. The CDR3 DNA reads TGTGCCAGCAGCTTGGCGGGGAGTCGGAGTCAGCCCCAGCATTTT.

This clonotype was seen a few times. This sequence joins TRBV6-5 and TRBJ2-2; D unclear. The CDR3 runs 14 residues. Trimming took off 4 bases at V and 0 bases at J, with 6 bases between the two ends. The germline gives CDR1 MNHEY, CDR2 SVGAGI. The CDR3, as DNA: TGTGCCAGCAGTTGGCTACCGAACACCGGGGAGCTGTTTTTT. Its translation is CASSWLPNTGELFF.

This clonotype was found a few times. CDR3 region: CASRSGTAHSPLHF. In DNA, the CDR3 is TGTGCCAGCAGGTCCGGGACAGCCCATTCACCCCTCCACTTT. V usage is TRBV12-3 or TRBV12-4 and J usage is TRBJ1-6, with 7 bases aligning to TRBD1. This CDR3 spans 14 amino acids. The ends lost 6 bases at V and 8 bases at J; junction bases unmatched: 7.

The rearrangement joins TRBV6-2 or TRBV6-3 to TRBJ2-3; a weak D match, TRBD1 (5 bases). Germline loops: CDR1 MNHEY, CDR2 SVGEGT. The CDR3 loop spans 15 amino acids. The V end lost 2 bases, the J end lost 3 bases, and 12 bases lay between the germline ends. DNA of the CDR3: TGTGCCAGCAGTTACGGTTGGACACCTACAGATACGCAGTATTTT. This translates into CASSYGWTPTDTQYF.

A note on this clonotype: This sequence may be a read error, since a much larger clone differs from it by one base. The chain employs TRBV7-2 and TRBJ2-3, with 11 bases matching TRBD2. This CDR3 has 16 residues. Germline V lookup: CDR1 SGHTA, CDR2 FQGNSA. The CDR3 sequence: CPSRFSGGAGTDTQYF. CDR3 nucleotide sequence: TGTCCCAGCAGATTTAGCGGGGGGGCCGGCACAGATACGCAGTATTTT.

This clonotype was seen ten or more times. This chain joins TRBV7-2 and TRBJ2-3; D is undetermined. The CDR3 consists of 11 residues. In germline, CDR1 is SGHTA, CDR2 FQGNSA. The V gene lost 11 bases and the J gene lost 2 bases, with 8 bases spanning the gap. Here the CDR3 DNA reads TGTGCCTCCCGTTACACAGATACGCAGTATTTT. Translating gives CASRYTDTQYF.

The chain joins TRBV2 to TRBJ1-5; D call uncertain. In germline, CDR1 is SNHLY, CDR2 FYNNEI. The V gene lost 4 bases and the J gene lost 6 bases, with 16 bases spanning the gap. This CDR3 has 15 residues. The CDR3 DNA sequence: TGTGCCAGCAGTGCCGTATCCCGGGGAGGTCAGCCCCAGCATTTT. Its translation is CASSAVSRGGQPQHF.

This clonotype was seen more than once but under ten times. The chain is built from TRBV4-1 and TRBJ2-7; tentative D call: TRBD2 (5 bases). CDR3 length: 12 amino acids. Trimming took off 2 bases at V and 9 bases at J, with 11 bases between the two ends. Germline loops: CDR1 MGHRA, CDR2 YSYEKL. CDR3 region: CASSQPGLGQYF. The CDR3 bases are TGCGCCAGCAGCCAACCTGGACTGGGGCAGTACTTC.

This clonotype was recorded at least ten times. The J gene is TRBJ1-5, the V gene TRBV20-1; D is possibly TRBD1 (6 bases). V was cut by 4 bases and J by 3 bases, with 13 bases left in between. The CDR3 totals 14 residues. Per the germline V gene, CDR1 is DFQATT and CDR2 is SNEGSKA (reference sequence). CDR3 region: CSAIKQGDNQPQHF. CDR3 bases: TGCAGTGCTATTAAACAGGGAGACAATCAGCCCCAGCATTTT.

This clonotype has a count of ten or more. V and J are TRBV28 and TRBJ1-2; D may be TRBD1 (5 bases). The germline V gene has CDR1 MDHEN and CDR2 SYDVKM. The ends were cut back, 2 bases at V and 7 bases at J, with 17 bases in the middle. This CDR3 comprises 15 residues. CDR3 DNA sequence: TGTGCCAGCAGTTTACCCCGGACCACCGGGGGTGGCTACACCTTC. This gives the protein CASSLPRTTGGGYTF.

This clonotype appeared a few times. This chain uses TRBV3-1 with TRBJ1-1, with D hard to call. The CDR3 spans 12 residues. CDR1 and CDR2 from the germline V gene are LGHDT and YNNKEL (reference sequence). V lost 0 bases and J lost 11, with 10 bases in between. CDR3 bases: TGTGCCAGCAGCCAAGAGGGGATGAGGGCTTTCTTT. Translating gives CASSQEGMRAFF.

Only a few counts were recorded for this clonotype. In DNA, the CDR3 is TGTGCCACCAGCAGCAGGGATGGCTACGAGCAGTACTTC. Translating gives CATSSRDGYEQYF. The chain has TRBV15 and TRBJ2-7, with D possibly matching TRBD1 (5 bases). V lost 3 bases, J lost 3 bases, and 9 bases lay in between. Germline assignment: CDR1 LNHNV and CDR2 YYDKDF (reference sequence). This CDR3 has 13 amino acids.